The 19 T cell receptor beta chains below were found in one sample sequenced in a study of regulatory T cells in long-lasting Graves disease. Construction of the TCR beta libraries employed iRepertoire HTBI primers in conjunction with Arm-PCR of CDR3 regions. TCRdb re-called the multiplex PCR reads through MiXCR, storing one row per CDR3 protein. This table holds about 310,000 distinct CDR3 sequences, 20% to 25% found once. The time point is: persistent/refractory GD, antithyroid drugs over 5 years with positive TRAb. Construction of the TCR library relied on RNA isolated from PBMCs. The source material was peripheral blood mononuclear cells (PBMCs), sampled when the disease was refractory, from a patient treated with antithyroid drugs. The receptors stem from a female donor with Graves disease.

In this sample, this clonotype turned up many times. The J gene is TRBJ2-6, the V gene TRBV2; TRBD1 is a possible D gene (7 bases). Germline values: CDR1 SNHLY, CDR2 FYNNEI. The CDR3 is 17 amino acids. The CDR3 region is CVVRTGGIDSGANVLTF. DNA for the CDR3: TGTGTAGTAAGGACAGGAGGGATCGACTCTGGGGCCAACGTCCTGACTTTC.

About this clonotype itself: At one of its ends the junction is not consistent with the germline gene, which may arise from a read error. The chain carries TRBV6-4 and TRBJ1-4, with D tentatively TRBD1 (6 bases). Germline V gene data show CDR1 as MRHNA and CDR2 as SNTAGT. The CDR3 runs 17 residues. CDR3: CASSYSSRGATNEKLFF. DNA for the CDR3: TGTGCCAGCAGTTACTCGAGCAGGGGAGCAACTAATGAAAAACTGTTTTTT.

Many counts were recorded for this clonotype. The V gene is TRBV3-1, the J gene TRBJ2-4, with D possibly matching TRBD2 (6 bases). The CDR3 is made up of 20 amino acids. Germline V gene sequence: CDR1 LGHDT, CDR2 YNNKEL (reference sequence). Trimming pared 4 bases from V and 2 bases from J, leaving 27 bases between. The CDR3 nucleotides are TGTGCCAGCAGCCTTGGAAGCGGGCAGAGGGCGGTTGAATCCAAAAACATTCAGTACTTC. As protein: CASSLGSGQRAVESKNIQYF. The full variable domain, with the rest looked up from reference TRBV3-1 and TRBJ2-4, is DTAVSQTPKYLVTQMGNDKSIKCEQNLGHDTMYWYKQDSKKFLKIMFSYNNKELIINETVPNRFSPKSPDKAHLNLHINSLELGDSAVYFCASSLGSGQRAVESKNIQYFGAGTRLSVL.

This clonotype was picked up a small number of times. CDR3 sequence reads: CASSPGRIRSGANVLTF. CDR3 in DNA: TGTGCCAGCAGCCCAGGACGGATTCGCTCTGGGGCCAACGTCCTGACTTTC. The chain couples TRBV6-1 to TRBJ2-6, with D uncertain. The V end lost 6 bases, the J end lost 0 bases, and 15 bases lay between the germline ends. Germline CDR1 MNHNS, CDR2 SASEGT. The CDR3 extends over 17 amino acids.

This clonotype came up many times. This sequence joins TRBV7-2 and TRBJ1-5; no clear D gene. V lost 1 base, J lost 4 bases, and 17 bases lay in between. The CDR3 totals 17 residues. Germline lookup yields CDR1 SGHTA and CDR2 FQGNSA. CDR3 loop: CASSLDRDPVGNQPQHF. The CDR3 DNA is TGTGCCAGCAGCTTAGACCGTGACCCTGTAGGGAATCAGCCCCAGCATTTT.

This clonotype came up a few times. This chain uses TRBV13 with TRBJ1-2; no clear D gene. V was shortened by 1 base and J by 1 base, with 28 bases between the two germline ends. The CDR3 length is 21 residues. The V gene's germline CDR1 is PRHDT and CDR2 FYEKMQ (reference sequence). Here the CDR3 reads CASSLAQGTDLLNLRNYGYTF. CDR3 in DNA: TGTGCCAGCAGCTTAGCCCAAGGCACGGATCTCCTAAACCTCCGTAACTATGGCTACACCTTC.

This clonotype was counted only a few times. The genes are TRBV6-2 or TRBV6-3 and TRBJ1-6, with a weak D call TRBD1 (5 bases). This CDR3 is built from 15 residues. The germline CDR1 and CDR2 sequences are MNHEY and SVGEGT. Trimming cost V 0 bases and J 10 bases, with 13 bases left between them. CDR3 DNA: TGTGCCAGCAGTTACTCGATAGGGACCGGGTCACCCCTCCACTTT. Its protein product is CASSYSIGTGSPLHF.

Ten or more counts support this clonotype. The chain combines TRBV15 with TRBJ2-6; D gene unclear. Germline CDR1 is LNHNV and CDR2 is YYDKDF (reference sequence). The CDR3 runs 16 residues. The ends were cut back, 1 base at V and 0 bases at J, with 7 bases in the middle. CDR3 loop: CATSRARSSGANVLTF. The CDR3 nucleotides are TGTGCCACCAGCAGAGCCCGGAGCTCTGGGGCCAACGTCCTGACTTTC.

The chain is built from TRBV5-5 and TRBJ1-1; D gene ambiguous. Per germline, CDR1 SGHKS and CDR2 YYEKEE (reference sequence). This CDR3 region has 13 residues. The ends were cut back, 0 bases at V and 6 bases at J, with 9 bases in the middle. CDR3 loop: CASSLEAAPEAFF. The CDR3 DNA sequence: TGTGCCAGCAGCTTGGAGGCAGCGCCTGAAGCTTTCTTT.

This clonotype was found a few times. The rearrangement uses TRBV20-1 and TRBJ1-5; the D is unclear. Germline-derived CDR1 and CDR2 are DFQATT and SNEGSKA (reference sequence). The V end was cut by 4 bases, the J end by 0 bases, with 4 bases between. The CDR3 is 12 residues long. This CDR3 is CSATDSNQPQHF. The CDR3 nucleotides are TGCAGTGCTACAGATAGCAATCAGCCCCAGCATTTT.

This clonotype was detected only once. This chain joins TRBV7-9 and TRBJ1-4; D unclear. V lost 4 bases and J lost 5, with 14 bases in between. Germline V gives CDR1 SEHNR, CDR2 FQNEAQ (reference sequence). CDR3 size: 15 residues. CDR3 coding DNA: TGTGCCAGCAGCTCTGCTTCGGATACCAATGAAAAACTGTTTTTT. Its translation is CASSSASDTNEKLFF.

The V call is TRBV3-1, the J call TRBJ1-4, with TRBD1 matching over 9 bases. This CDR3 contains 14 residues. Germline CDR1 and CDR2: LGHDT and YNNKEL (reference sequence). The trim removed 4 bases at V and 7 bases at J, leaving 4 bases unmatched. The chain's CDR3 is CASSLRQGGEKLFF. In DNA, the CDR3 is TGTGCCAGCAGCCTCCGACAGGGGGGTGAAAAACTGTTTTTT.

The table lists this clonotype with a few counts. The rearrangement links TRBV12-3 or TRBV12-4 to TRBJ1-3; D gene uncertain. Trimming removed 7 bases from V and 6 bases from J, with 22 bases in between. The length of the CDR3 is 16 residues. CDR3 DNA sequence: TGTGCCAGCACCAGGCAAGGCCTCGTTCCCTCAAACACCATATATTTT. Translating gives CASTRQGLVPSNTIYF.

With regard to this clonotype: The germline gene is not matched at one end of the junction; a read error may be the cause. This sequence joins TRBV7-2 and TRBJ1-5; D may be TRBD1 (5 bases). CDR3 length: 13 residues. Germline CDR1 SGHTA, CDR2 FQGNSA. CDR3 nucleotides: TGTGCCAGCAGCTCATCAGGGAATCACCCCCAGCATTTT. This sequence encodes CASSSSGNHPQHF.

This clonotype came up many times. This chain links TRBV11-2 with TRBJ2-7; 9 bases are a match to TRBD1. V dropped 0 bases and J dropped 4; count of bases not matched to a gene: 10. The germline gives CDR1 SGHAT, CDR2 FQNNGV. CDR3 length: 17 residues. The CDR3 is CASSLEIARTGVYEQYF. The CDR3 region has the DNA TGTGCCAGCAGCTTAGAAATCGCCCGGACAGGGGTGTACGAGCAGTACTTC.

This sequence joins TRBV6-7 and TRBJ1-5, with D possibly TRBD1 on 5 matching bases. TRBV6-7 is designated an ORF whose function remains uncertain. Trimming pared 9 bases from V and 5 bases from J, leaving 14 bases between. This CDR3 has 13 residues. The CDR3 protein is CARGHEGYQPQHF. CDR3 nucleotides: TGTGCCAGAGGACACGAAGGTTATCAGCCCCAGCATTTT.

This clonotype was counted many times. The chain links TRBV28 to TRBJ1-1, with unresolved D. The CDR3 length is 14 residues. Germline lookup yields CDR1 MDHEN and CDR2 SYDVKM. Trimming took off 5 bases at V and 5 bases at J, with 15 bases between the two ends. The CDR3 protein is CASSPEAWRTEAFF. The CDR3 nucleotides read TGTGCCAGCAGTCCCGAGGCCTGGAGGACTGAAGCTTTCTTT.

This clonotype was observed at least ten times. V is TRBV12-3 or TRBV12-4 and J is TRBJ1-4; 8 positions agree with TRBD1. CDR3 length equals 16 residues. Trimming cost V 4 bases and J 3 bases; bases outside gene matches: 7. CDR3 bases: TGTGCCAGCAGTTCTCAGGGGGCGAGGGCTAATGAAAAACTGTTTTTT. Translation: CASSSQGARANEKLFF.

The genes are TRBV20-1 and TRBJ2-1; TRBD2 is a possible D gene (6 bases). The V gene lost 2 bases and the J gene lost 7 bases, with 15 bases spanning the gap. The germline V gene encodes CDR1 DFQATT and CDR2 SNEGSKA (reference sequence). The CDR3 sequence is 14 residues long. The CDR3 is CSARRPARGNEQFF. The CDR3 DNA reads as TGCAGTGCTAGAAGACCAGCTCGGGGGAATGAGCAGTTCTTC.